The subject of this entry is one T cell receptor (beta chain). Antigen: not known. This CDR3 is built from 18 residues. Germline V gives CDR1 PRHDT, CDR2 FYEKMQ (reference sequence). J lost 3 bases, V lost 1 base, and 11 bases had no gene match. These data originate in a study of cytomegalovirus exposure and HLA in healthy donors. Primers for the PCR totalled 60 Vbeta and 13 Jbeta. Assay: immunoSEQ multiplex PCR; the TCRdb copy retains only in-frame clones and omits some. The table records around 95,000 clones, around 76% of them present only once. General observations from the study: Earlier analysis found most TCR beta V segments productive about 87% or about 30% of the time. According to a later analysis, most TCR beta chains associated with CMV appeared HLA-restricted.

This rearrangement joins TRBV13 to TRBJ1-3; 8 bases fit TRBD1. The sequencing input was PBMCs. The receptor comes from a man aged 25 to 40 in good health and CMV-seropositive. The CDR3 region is CASSLVTRTGPFGNTIYF. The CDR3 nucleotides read TGTGCCAGCAGCTTAGTTACTAGGACAGGGCCCTTTGGAAACACCATATATTTT.